The T cell receptor beta chain under discussion was sequenced for a study of shared clonotypes between healthy human individuals (dated by TCRdb to 2020 to 2021). The study in broad terms: A couple of women and a few men aged 18 to 49 years were included in the cohort. Leukapheresis yielded between about 0.8 and 8.9 billion PBMCs per donor. Different laboratories and diverse techniques were used to prepare libraries and sequence TCR repertoires, to increase sequencing depth and limit assay-specific biases. For each donor, CD4 naive and CD4 memory were each run on three plates, CD8 naive on two plates, and CD8 memory on one plate. To estimate repertoire size and how much clonotype sharing occurs between individuals, the study deeply sequenced the blood TCR repertoires of five healthy adults.

CD8 naive samples were obtained by positive selection for CCR7 among CD45RO-negative cells, yielding a CD45RA+CCR7+ population from which TemRA cells were excluded. The donors were healthy, HIV-negative adults who had no recently reported acute infections or vaccinations. Every donor was a Caucasian adult living in Nashville, Tennessee, USA. Blood was obtained by leukapheresis, after which PBMCs were separated by Ficoll-Histopaque density gradient centrifugation and cryopreserved in liquid nitrogen vapor phase. Analytical flow cytometry was used to check the purity and quantity of every magnetically sorted T cell population. Genomic DNA was isolated from every sorted fraction and measured by UV absorbance on a Nanodrop 2000c. On this clone: The antigen it recognizes is unknown. No much larger clonotype is one base removed from it; base qualities were not supplied. Within the sample, other DNA sequences also encode this same CDR3.

Broader findings and caveats from the paper: Across several donors, around 5% of naive CD4, roughly 3.8% of naive CD8, roughly 2.3% of memory CD4, and approximately 0.4% of memory CD8 clonotypes were shared. Even with the large sequencing depth, rarefaction of the sorted-subset datasets indicated that sequencing was incomplete. Sampling was limited to blood, and TCR repertoires in tissue likely differ from TCR repertoires in blood. Pairwise subsampling indicated that sequencing depth was expected to affect the degree of clonotype sharing among donors. Clonotypes shared by all four sorted-subset donors showed higher generation probabilities than non-shared clonotypes. Naive subsets generally had larger estimated clonotype richness than memory subsets did. Because the study included a small number of donors, the genetic and exposure-history diversity represented was limited.

In the germline V gene (reference sequence), CDR1 corresponds to MNHEY and CDR2 to SMNVEV. The CDR3 numbers 13 residues from cysteine through phenylalanine. The entry retains the CDR3 DNA only, 39 bases that are in frame from base 1. The junction shows trimming of 6 bases on V and 6 bases on J, plus 15 bases between the germline ends. Using the deep immunoSEQ assay, multiplex PCR amplified TCR CDR3 regions from genomic DNA. Extracted genomic DNA from each cell subset was distributed evenly across all wells of several immunoSEQ 96-well plates, and each plate was treated as a replicate. Each replicate PCR for sorted subsets received around 200 ng genomic DNA, equal to 28,000 or so T cell genomes. The purified libraries were quantified using a Qubit 3.0 fluorometer, sized with a Bioanalyzer 2100, and then quantified again using the KAPA Library Quantification kit. Every immunoSEQ 96-well plate was sequenced on a separate single-read 150-cycle Illumina NextSeq 550 flow cell. The authors' analysis ran thus. Because only junctional sequences without quality scores were contained in the immunoSEQ output, filtering matching that applied to full-length reads could not be performed. Sequences were annotated with PyIR, a Python wrapper for IgBLAST v1.9, using IMGT germline references to assign V/J genes and CDR3. Any read was removed if the V/J assignment was weak (E-value above 1e-6), the CDR3 was missing, or the read contained stop codons, out-of-frame junctions, or ambiguous translated residues. V3J clonotypes were defined as sequences sharing an identical inferred V gene, J gene, and CDR3 amino acid sequence. To compute the percentage overlap between repertoires, the number of shared unique clonotypes was divided by the size of the smaller repertoire. Repertoire richness was assessed with RTK rarefaction, the Chao1 estimator, and Recon v2.1 estimates of unobserved clonotypes. OLGA was used to compute generation probabilities for all TCRbeta clonotypes that the gDNA method yielded from a few donors. TCRdb retrieved this table from immuneACCESS and kept in-frame rearrangements only. Not all clones are present; in checked studies, unresolved V genes account for under half, and no reason is known for the remainder. Clone size and V and J calls were adopted from that table, with D and trimming inferred from the DNA. The sample table holds some 2,000,000 clones, of which about 95% were seen once. The ten biggest clones cover roughly 1.1% of the sample.

This TCR was recovered from a man between 18 and 29 years old in good health. The sequencing sample was made of naive CD8+ T cells sorted from blood. The sample's cell subset or site, from its label and the paper: CD45RA+CCR7+. This chain joins TRBV27 to TRBJ2-7; TRBD1 is perhaps the D gene, given 6 matching bases. The sequenced DNA: TGTGCCAGCAGCCCCGGGCAGGGGATCGAGCAGTACTTC. Its protein product is CASSPGQGIEQYF.